These 23 T cell receptor beta chains came from one sample sequenced in a study of T-cell memory formation after mild COVID-19. TCRdb re-called the 5' RACE reads through MiXCR, storing one row per CDR3 protein. In the table there are 300,000 to 400,000 distinct CDR3 sequences, 28% of which are singletons. The material sequenced was PBMCs or a T cell subset sorted from them (not recorded which). These receptors were obtained from an adult woman who had mild COVID-19 (a few samples of this study predate the infection). Cell type and time point are not known.

The CDR3 DNA is TGCGCCAGCAGCTTGATCACCGACAGGAGGACTAGCGGGATGGCGCAGTATTTT. Encoded protein: CASSLITDRRTSGMAQYF. V usage is TRBV5-1 and J usage is TRBJ2-3; 12 bases match TRBD2. This CDR3 contains 18 residues. The V and J ends lost 1 base and 10 bases, in that order; junction bases with no gene match: 16. From germline, CDR1 is SGHRS and CDR2 YFSETQ.

This clonotype was observed many times. The chain uses TRBV12-3 or TRBV12-4 and TRBJ2-1; D perhaps matches TRBD2 (7 bases). This CDR3 region has 15 residues. Trimming removed 3 bases from V and 9 bases from J, with 18 bases in between. CDR3: CASSLRGGRLGEQFF. In nucleotides, the CDR3 is TGTGCCAGCAGTTTGAGGGGGGGTAGGTTGGGTGAGCAGTTCTTC.

The J gene is TRBJ2-1, the V gene TRBV20-1, with TRBD2 matching 14 bases. With V trimmed by 0 bases and J by 0 bases, 10 bases remained unmatched. The CDR3 has 20 residues. Germline V gene lookup returns CDR1 DFQATT and CDR2 SNEGSKA (reference sequence). This CDR3 is CSARDLGLAGGQSSYNEQFF. The CDR3 nucleotides are TGCAGTGCTAGAGATCTTGGACTAGCGGGGGGTCAGAGCTCCTACAATGAGCAGTTCTTC.

The genes are TRBV20-1 and TRBJ2-5, with 7 bases fitting TRBD2. The CDR3 spans 13 residues. CDR1 DFQATT and CDR2 SNEGSKA come from the germline V gene (reference sequence). V shed 3 bases, J shed 4 bases, and the junction held 5 bases outside the gene matches. The chain's CDR3 is CSARGAGPETQYF. DNA of the CDR3: TGCAGTGCTAGGGGAGCGGGACCAGAGACCCAGTACTTC.

V usage is TRBV18 and J usage is TRBJ2-1; 8 positions agree with TRBD2. Germline lookup yields CDR1 KGHSH and CDR2 LQKENI. There are 16 residues in the CDR3. With V trimmed by 4 bases and J by 5 bases, 10 bases remained unmatched. CDR3 coding DNA: TGTGCCAGCTCACTCCGGACTAGCCGGGGGGACAATGAGCAGTTCTTC. Its protein product is CASSLRTSRGDNEQFF.

The chain combines TRBV12-3 or TRBV12-4 with TRBJ1-5; D is unclear. The CDR3 is 15 amino acids. Trimming took 1 base from V and 3 from J, leaving 10 bases between them. Written as DNA, the CDR3 is TGTGCCAGCAGTTTAGGTAGGGTCGTCAATCAGCCCCAGCATTTT. This encodes CASSLGRVVNQPQHF.

The chain joins TRBV19 to TRBJ1-1; 7 nucleotides align to TRBD1. Trimming cost V 5 bases and J 3 bases; bases outside gene matches: 6. The CDR3 loop spans 14 amino acids. The germline CDR1 and CDR2 sequences are LNHDA and SQIVND (reference sequence). The CDR3 DNA is TGTGCCAGTAGTTGGCAGGGGGTGGACACTGAAGCTTTCTTT. Translation gives CASSWQGVDTEAFF. The full variable domain, rest sourced from reference TRBV19 and TRBJ1-1, is DGGITQSPKYLFRKEGQNVTLSCEQNLNHDAMYWYRQDPGQGLRLIYYSQIVNDFQKGDIAEGYSVSREKKESFPLTVTSAQKNPTAFYLCASSWQGVDTEAFFGQGTRLTVV.

The chain couples TRBV5-5 to TRBJ2-3; D call uncertain. Germline V lookup: CDR1 SGHKS, CDR2 YYEKEE (reference sequence). This CDR3 has 14 residues. V was trimmed by 4 bases and J by 4 bases, leaving 13 bases between them. CDR3 amino acids: CASSLFPSADTQYF. CDR3 coding DNA: TGTGCCAGCAGCCTTTTTCCGTCCGCAGATACGCAGTATTTT.

The rearrangement uses TRBV4-2 and TRBJ2-7, with 11 bases that match TRBD1. V lost 3 bases and J lost 3; bases outside the gene matches: 7. The CDR3 spans 16 residues. Germline CDR1 and CDR2: LGHNA and YNFKEQ. The CDR3: CASSQQPGQGVYEQYF. CDR3 sequence (DNA): TGTGCCAGCAGCCAGCAACCGGGACAGGGGGTCTACGAGCAGTACTTC.

This clonotype was recorded at least ten times. CDR3 loop: CATSSRRGGTDTQYF. CDR3 in DNA: TGTGCCACCAGCAGCCGCAGGGGGGGCACAGATACGCAGTATTTT. The rearrangement links TRBV15 to TRBJ2-3, with D maybe TRBD1 (7 bases). The germline V gene has CDR1 LNHNV and CDR2 YYDKDF (reference sequence). The CDR3 consists of 15 residues. Trimming cost V 3 bases and J 1 base, with 11 bases left between them.

The chain links TRBV27 to TRBJ2-7; weak D call: TRBD1 (5 bases). CDR1 is MNHEY, CDR2 SMNVEV, per germline (reference sequence). The CDR3 is 13 residues long. V was cut by 2 bases and J by 2 bases, with 7 bases left in between. The CDR3 DNA sequence: TGTGCCAGCAGTTTACCAGGGACCTACGAGCAGTACTTC. It encodes CASSLPGTYEQYF.

This clonotype appeared a few times. The rearrangement links TRBV5-5 to TRBJ2-1; 9 bases line up with TRBD2. Germline V gene sequence: CDR1 SGHKS, CDR2 YYEKEE (reference sequence). With V trimmed by 3 bases and J by 4 bases, 17 bases remained unmatched. This CDR3 region has 19 residues. The CDR3 spells CASSSIGIGSGGQYNEQFF. CDR3 in DNA: TGTGCCAGCAGCTCGATAGGGATAGGAAGCGGGGGGCAATACAATGAGCAGTTCTTC.

The chain combines TRBV7-6 with TRBJ2-2; TRBD1 agrees at 8 bases. V was pared by 5 bases and J by 1 base, with 6 bases of the junction left unmatched. Germline CDR1 is SGHVS and CDR2 is FNYEAQ. The CDR3 spans 16 residues. The CDR3: CASSHPRGLNTGELFF. CDR3 bases: TGTGCCAGCAGCCACCCCAGGGGGCTGAACACCGGGGAGCTGTTTTTT.

The rearrangement uses TRBV29-1 and TRBJ1-2, with unresolved D. The germline V gene encodes CDR1 SQVTM and CDR2 ANQGSEA. The CDR3 length is 14 residues. Deletions cut 6 bases from V and 0 bases from J, with 14 bases between. The CDR3 here is CSVCLGSSNYGYTF. DNA for the CDR3: TGCAGCGTGTGCTTGGGGAGTTCTAACTATGGCTACACCTTC.

This rearrangement joins TRBV19 to TRBJ2-7, with 7 bases matching TRBD1. The CDR3 is 13 residues long. Looked up from germline, CDR1 is LNHDA and CDR2 is SQIVND (reference sequence). V was clipped by 6 bases and J by 8 bases; unmatched bases: 10. Here the CDR3 reads CASSLRDSGKQYF. CDR3 in DNA: TGTGCCAGTAGCCTCCGGGACAGTGGAAAGCAGTACTTC.

The chain has TRBV6-2 or TRBV6-3 and TRBJ2-3; 8 bases fit TRBD2. The CDR3 spans 11 residues. J lost 13 bases, V lost 5 bases, and 5 bases had no gene match. Germline CDR1 is MNHEY and CDR2 is SVGEGT. The CDR3 region is CASSAAGGEYF. CDR3 sequence (DNA): TGTGCCAGCAGTGCGGCGGGAGGCGAGTATTTT.

This sequence joins TRBV9 and TRBJ2-1; 9 bases fit TRBD1. Germline V gene lookup returns CDR1 SGDLS and CDR2 YYNGEE. The CDR3 is 16 residues long. V lost 4 bases, J lost 8 bases, and 13 bases stayed unmatched. The CDR3 region is CASSTEGTGSLDEQFF. CDR3 sequence (DNA): TGTGCCAGCAGCACCGAGGGGACAGGGTCTTTGGATGAGCAGTTCTTC. Full variable domain (rest looked up from reference TRBV9 and TRBJ2-1): DSGVTQTPKHLITATGQRVTLRCSPRSGDLSVYWYQQSLDQGLQFLIQYYNGEERAKGNILERFSAQQFPDLHSELNLSSLELGDSALYFCASSTEGTGSLDEQFFGPGTRLTVL.

The genes are TRBV7-3 and TRBJ1-1, with D perhaps matching TRBD1 (6 bases). CDR1 SGHTA and CDR2 FQGTGA come from the germline V gene. This CDR3 contains 14 residues. The V gene lost 0 bases and the J gene lost 5 bases, with 10 bases spanning the gap. CDR3: CASSLTTGGTEAFF. The CDR3 DNA follows: TGTGCCAGCAGCTTAACGACAGGAGGGACTGAAGCTTTCTTT.

Only a few counts were recorded for this clonotype. The chain combines TRBV5-4 with TRBJ1-1; 9 bases agree with TRBD1. Trimming cost V 4 bases and J 3 bases; bases outside gene matches: 7. There are 15 residues in the CDR3. Per the germline V gene, CDR1 is SGHNT and CDR2 is YYREEE (reference sequence). CDR3 nucleotide sequence: TGTGCCAGCAGCGCCCGGGACAGGGTTGACACTGAAGCTTTCTTT. Its translation is CASSARDRVDTEAFF.

The V call is TRBV5-1, the J call TRBJ1-2; TRBD1 might be the D (5 bases). This CDR3 has 13 amino acids. Germline-derived CDR1 and CDR2 are SGHRS and YFSETQ. The V end lost 4 bases, the J end lost 5 bases, and 12 bases lay between the germline ends. The CDR3 region is CASSPGLKYGYTF. In DNA form, the CDR3 reads TGCGCCAGCAGCCCGGGACTGAAGTATGGCTACACCTTC.

The chain has TRBV7-2 and TRBJ1-5; no clear D. CDR1 is SGHTA and CDR2 is FQGNSA in the germline V gene. Between the trimmed V and J ends, which lost 1 base and 11 bases, there was a span of 6 bases. The CDR3 extends over 11 amino acids. CDR3 amino acids: CASSLGGAQHF. In DNA form, the CDR3 reads TGTGCCAGCAGCTTAGGCGGAGCCCAGCATTTT.

This clonotype was seen ten or more times. The chain uses TRBV5-1 and TRBJ1-5; the D is unclear. The germline V gene encodes CDR1 SGHRS and CDR2 YFSETQ. V was pared by 2 bases and J by 0 bases, with 6 bases between. CDR3 length: 14 residues. DNA for the CDR3: TGCGCCAGCAGCTTTCTAGATAGCAATCAGCCCCAGCATTTT. Translated: CASSFLDSNQPQHF.

This clonotype was picked up a small number of times. V is TRBV20-1 and J is TRBJ1-1; D is undetermined. CDR1 is DFQATT and CDR2 is SNEGSKA in the germline V gene (reference sequence). The V end lost 3 bases, the J end lost 2 bases, and 7 bases lay between the germline ends. The CDR3 length is 12 residues. The CDR3: CSARESNTEAFF. DNA of the CDR3: TGCAGTGCTAGGGAAAGTAACACTGAAGCTTTCTTT.